This T cell receptor (beta chain) stems from a study of cytomegalovirus exposure and HLA in healthy donors. Points from the study as a whole: Later, TCR association rates were found to vary by HLA locus, highest for DRB1 and lowest for HLA-C.

The V gene lost 4 bases and the J gene lost 2 bases, with 12 bases spanning the gap. The germline gives CDR1 SNHLY, CDR2 FYNNEI. This CDR3 is 15 amino acids long. A multiplex PCR was run with 60 Vbeta primers and 13 Jbeta primers. Libraries were prepared by immunoSEQ multiplex PCR; TCRdb keeps only in-frame clonotypes and omits some of them. Of under 95,000 clones in the sample, less than 85% are singletons; the top ten hold approximately 1.1%. In this sample, this clone turned up once. Its antigen is currently unknown. This sequence joins TRBV2 and TRBJ2-1; weak D call: TRBD1 (6 bases). The sequence was obtained from a male donor in good health and CMV-seronegative. Sequencing was performed on PBMCs. Here the CDR3 DNA reads TGTGCCAGCAGTGGTGGAGAGGGGGCCTACAATGAGCAGTTCTTC. It encodes CASSGGEGAYNEQFF.